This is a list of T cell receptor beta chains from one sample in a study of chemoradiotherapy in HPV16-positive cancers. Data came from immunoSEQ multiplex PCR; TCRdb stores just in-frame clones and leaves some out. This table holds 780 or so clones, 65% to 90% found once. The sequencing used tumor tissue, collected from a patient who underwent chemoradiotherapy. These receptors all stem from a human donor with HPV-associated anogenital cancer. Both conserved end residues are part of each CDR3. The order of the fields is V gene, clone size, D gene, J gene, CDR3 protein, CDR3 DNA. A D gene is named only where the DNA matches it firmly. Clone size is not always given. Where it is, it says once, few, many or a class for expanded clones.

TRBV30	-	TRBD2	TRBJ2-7	CAWSVKAGGGEQYF	TGTGCCTGGAGTGTCAAAGCGGGAGGGGGCGAGCAGTACTTC
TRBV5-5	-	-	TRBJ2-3	CASSSGLTDTQYF	TGTGCCAGCAGCTCCGGACTCACAGATACGCAGTATTTT
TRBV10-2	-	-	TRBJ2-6	CASTSRGLAGANVLTF	TGCGCCAGCACCAGCAGGGGTCTCGCTGGGGCCAACGTCCTGACTTTC
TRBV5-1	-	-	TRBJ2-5	CASSSGRGQETQYF	TGCGCCAGCAGCTCGGGCCGCGGGCAAGAGACCCAGTACTTC
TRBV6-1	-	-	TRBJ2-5	CASSPEAGETQYF	TGTGCCAGCAGTCCGGAGGCCGGGGAGACCCAGTACTTC
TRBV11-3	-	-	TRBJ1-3	CASSAGAGNTIYF	TGTGCCAGCAGCGCGGGGGCTGGAAACACCATATATTTT
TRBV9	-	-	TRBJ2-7	CASLPRTAPYEQYF	TGTGCCAGCCTCCCCCGGACAGCGCCCTACGAGCAGTACTTC
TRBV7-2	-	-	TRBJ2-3	CASSPSSHSSDTQYF	TGTGCCAGCAGCCCAAGTAGCCATTCCTCGGATACGCAGTATTTT
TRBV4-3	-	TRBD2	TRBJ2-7	CASSQGVQWREEPSYEQYF	TGCGCCAGCAGCCAAGGAGTGCAGTGGCGGGAGGAACCATCCTACGAGCAGTACTTC
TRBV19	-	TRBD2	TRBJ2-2	CATSSGHSLFF	TGTGCCACCTCTAGCGGGCACTCACTGTTTTTT
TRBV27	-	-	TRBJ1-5	CASTHLPGLPQGRPPLNQPQHF	TGTGCCAGCACCCACTTACCGGGACTTCCCCAGGGGCGGCCACCCTTAAATCAGCCCCAGCATTTT
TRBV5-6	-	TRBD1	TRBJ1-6	CASSFRGQGAANSPLHF	TGTGCCAGCAGCTTTCGGGGACAGGGGGCTGCTAATTCACCCCTCCACTTT
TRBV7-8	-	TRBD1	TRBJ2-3	CASSSDRGNTDTQYF	TGTGCCAGCAGCTCGGACAGGGGGAACACAGATACGCAGTATTTT
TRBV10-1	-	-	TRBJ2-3	CASSDRGADTQYF	TGCGCCAGCAGTGACAGGGGCGCAGATACGCAGTATTTT
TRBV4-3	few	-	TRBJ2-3	CASSLSGGGPADTQYF	TGCGCCAGCAGCCTTTCTGGGGGGGGGCCCGCAGATACGCAGTATTTT
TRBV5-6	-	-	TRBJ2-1	CASRRDRLNEQFF	TGTGCCAGCAGGCGGGACAGACTCAATGAGCAGTTCTTC